A selection of T cell receptor beta chains follows, all from one sample in a study of T-cell memory formation after mild COVID-19. MiXCR was run by TCRdb on the 5' RACE reads, yielding one entry per CDR3 protein. The sample lists nearly 200,000 distinct CDR3 sequences, around 20% occurring once. The specimen sequenced was PBMCs or a T cell subset sorted from them (not recorded which). The receptor set was obtained from an adult woman who had mild COVID-19 (a few samples of this study predate the infection). Cell type and time point are not known. CDR3s include the opening cysteine and the closing phenylalanine or tryptophan. A D gene is named only where the DNA matches it firmly. A row's size may be missing; if present it is once, few, many or a size class.

j_call	v_call	clone_size	d_call	cdr3_nt	cdr3_aa
TRBJ1-2	TRBV14	.	TRBD1	TGTGCCAGCAGCCCCTTGGGACAGGGGTACGGCTACACCTTC	CASSPLGQGYGYTF
TRBJ2-2	TRBV11-2	few	TRBD1	TGTGCCAGCAGCTTACGGACAGGGGGCTCGAACACCGGGGAGCTGTTTTTT	CASSLRTGGSNTGELFF
TRBJ2-7	TRBV10-3	.	TRBD2	TGTGCCATCAGTGAGTCCAGCGGGGGAACCTACGAGCAGTACTTC	CAISESSGGTYEQYF
TRBJ2-7	TRBV12-3/TRBV12-4	.	TRBD1	TGTGCCAGCAGAACCGGGACAGGGAAGTTCGAGCAGTACTTC	CASRTGTGKFEQYF
TRBJ1-1	TRBV20-1	few	.	TGCAGTGCTAGAGATTCGGGGGGGGTATTGAACACTGAAGCTTTCTTT	CSARDSGGVLNTEAFF
TRBJ2-1	TRBV6-2/TRBV6-3	.	.	TGTGCCAGCAGTTACTCGAGCTTGTCAAGAAGGGGTGAGCAGTTCTTC	CASSYSSLSRRGEQFF
TRBJ1-1	TRBV29-1	few	.	TGCAGCGCAGGGTCCGACACTGAAGCTTTCTTT	CSAGSDTEAFF
TRBJ2-3	TRBV27	few	TRBD1	TGTGCCAGCAGTTTTCTGACAGGGCGGTCCAGGCTGGAGCAGTATTTT	CASSFLTGRSRLEQYF
TRBJ2-7	TRBV29-1	few	.	TGCAGCGTCACATGGACAGCTTACGAGCAGTACTTC	CSVTWTAYEQYF
TRBJ1-3	TRBV6-6	few	TRBD1	TGTGCCTGCGCCGAGACAGGGGGCCTCTCGGCCGGAAACACCATATATTTT	CACAETGGLSAGNTIYF
TRBJ2-1	TRBV4-2	few	TRBD2	TGTGCCAGCAGCCAAGGGGCTAGCGGGGGATCCGGTGAGCAGTTCTTC	CASSQGASGGSGEQFF
TRBJ2-7	TRBV20-1	few	TRBD2	TGCAGTGCTAGAGGAGCTAGCGGGGCCACCTACGAGCAGTACTTC	CSARGASGATYEQYF
TRBJ2-7	TRBV10-3	few	TRBD2	TGTGCCATCAGGTTAGCGGGAGGGCCCTACGAGCAGTACTTC	CAIRLAGGPYEQYF
TRBJ2-1	TRBV6-2/TRBV6-3	.	.	TGTGCCAGCAGCCTAGGACTTTCTGTCTACAATGAGCAGTTCTTC	CASSLGLSVYNEQFF
TRBJ2-1	TRBV12-3/TRBV12-4	few	.	TGTGCCAGCAGTTGGTTCGAAGGCAATGAGCAGTTCTTC	CASSWFEGNEQFF
TRBJ1-4	TRBV12-3/TRBV12-4	few	TRBD1	TGTGCCAGCAGTCAGGGGGTAAAAGAAAAACTGTTTTTT	CASSQGVKEKLFF
TRBJ1-1	TRBV15	few	TRBD1	TGTGCCACCAGCATAGGACAGGGTAGTCGGGCTTTCTTT	CATSIGQGSRAFF
TRBJ1-5	TRBV7-9	few	.	TGTGCCAGCAGCTTATTAGGAAGCAATCAGCCCCAGCATTTT	CASSLLGSNQPQHF
TRBJ2-1	TRBV27	.	TRBD1	TGTGCCAGCAGTCCTTTTGGGGCAGGGGGTTATGATGAGCAGTTCTTC	CASSPFGAGGYDEQFF
TRBJ2-1	TRBV4-2	.	TRBD2	TGTGCCAGCAGCCAAGAGTTTCGCGGGAGTTTCCACAATGAGCAGTTCTTC	CASSQEFRGSFHNEQFF
TRBJ2-1	TRBV3-1	few	.	TGTGCCAGCAGCCAAGAAGGGTCTCTCAATGAGCAGTTCTTC	CASSQEGSLNEQFF
TRBJ2-5	TRBV29-1	few	.	TGCAGCGTTCTCCCGAAAGAGACCCAGTACTTC	CSVLPKETQYF
TRBJ2-1	TRBV11-2	.	.	TGTGCCAGCAGCTTAGGTGGGATGAATGAGCAGTTCTTC	CASSLGGMNEQFF
TRBJ1-5	TRBV12-3/TRBV12-4	.	TRBD1	TGTGCCAGCAGTGGGGGGACAGGGGATCAGCCCCAGCATTTT	CASSGGTGDQPQHF
TRBJ2-7	TRBV9	.	TRBD1	TGTGCCAGCAGCGTATCCGGGACAGGGGACGAGCAGTACTTC	CASSVSGTGDEQYF
TRBJ2-5	TRBV19	few	TRBD1	TGTGCCAGTAGTGCGACAGGGTCGAATACGTACCAAGAGACCCAGTACTTC	CASSATGSNTYQETQYF
TRBJ2-3	TRBV5-5	few	TRBD2	TGTGCCAGCAGCTTGTGGTGGGTAACTAGCGGGACCACAGATACGCAGTATTTT	CASSLWWVTSGTTDTQYF
TRBJ2-3	TRBV5-1	.	.	TGCGCCAGCAGCTTGTGGGGACAAAGCACAGATACGCAGTATTTT	CASSLWGQSTDTQYF
TRBJ1-2	TRBV12-3/TRBV12-4	.	TRBD1	TGTGCCAGCAGTTTGTATGGGACAGGGGGCGGCTATGGCTACACCTTC	CASSLYGTGGGYGYTF
TRBJ1-2	TRBV12-3/TRBV12-4	.	.	TGTGCCAGCAGTTTGTTCGGACAGTCTGGCTACACCTTC	CASSLFGQSGYTF
TRBJ1-1	TRBV21-1	.	.	TGTGCCAGCAGCTCCTCCGGGACACACACTGAAGCTTTCTTT	CASSSSGTHTEAFF
TRBJ2-1	TRBV12-3/TRBV12-4	few	TRBD1	TGTGCCAGCAGCCAGGCGGACAGGGGGGGCTACAATGAGCAGTTCTTC	CASSQADRGGYNEQFF
TRBJ2-7	TRBV6-2/TRBV6-3	.	.	TGTGCCAGCACTGACACGGCAGCCTCCGAGCAGTACTTC	CASTDTAASEQYF
TRBJ2-1	TRBV29-1	.	.	TGCAGCGTCGCTCCTATTCTTAGGAATGAGCAGTTCTTC	CSVAPILRNEQFF
TRBJ2-3	TRBV24-1	few	.	TGTGCCACCAGTGACAACTTGGCCGGGGATACGCAGTATTTT	CATSDNLAGDTQYF
TRBJ1-1	TRBV7-7	few	TRBD1	TGTGCCAGCAGCGCGGACAGGGTATCTGAAGCTTTCTTT	CASSADRVSEAFF
TRBJ2-2	TRBV19	few	.	TGTGCCAGTAGTATCAGTGCCGGGGAGCTGTTTTTT	CASSISAGELFF
TRBJ1-1	TRBV12-3/TRBV12-4	few	.	TGTGCCAGCACTACAGTGAACACTGAAGCTTTCTTT	CASTTVNTEAFF
TRBJ2-7	TRBV4-1	.	TRBD1	TGCGCCAGCAGCCTGGGCGGGACAGGGAACTCCTACGAGCAGTACTTC	CASSLGGTGNSYEQYF
TRBJ1-1	TRBV7-2	few	.	TGTGCCAGCAGCTTAGAGGCCATTGCAAACACTGAAGCTTTCTTT	CASSLEAIANTEAFF
TRBJ2-5	TRBV11-2	.	.	TGTGCCAGCAGCTTTAGCACCCCCCCAGAGACCCAGTACTTC	CASSFSTPPETQYF
TRBJ1-1	TRBV4-1	.	TRBD1	TGCGCCAGCAGCCAGACGACGGGACAGACTTTGACTGAAGCTTTCTTT	CASSQTTGQTLTEAFF
TRBJ2-7	TRBV4-2	few	TRBD2	TGTGCCAGCAGCCAAGGAAGTAGCGGGGGTGCCGCCGAGCAGTACTTC	CASSQGSSGGAAEQYF
TRBJ2-3	TRBV5-1	many	.	TGCGCCAGCAGCTTCAATCCGTGGGGGGCCGCAAGCACAGATACGCAGTATTTT	CASSFNPWGAASTDTQYF
TRBJ2-3	TRBV27	few	.	TGTGCCAGCAGTTTCCATCCAGATACGCAGTATTTT	CASSFHPDTQYF
TRBJ1-4	TRBV12-3/TRBV12-4	few	.	TGTGCCAGCAGTTCCGGCGGAACGAGGAGTCAACTGTTTTTT	CASSSGGTRSQLFF
TRBJ2-1	TRBV12-3/TRBV12-4	few	.	TGTGCCAGCATCCGTAGCGGACTCTCCTACAATGAGCAGTTCTTC	CASIRSGLSYNEQFF
TRBJ1-3	TRBV5-1	once	.	TGCGCCAGCAGCTTGGCCATGGGGGCTGGAAACACCATATATTTT	CASSLAMGAGNTIYF